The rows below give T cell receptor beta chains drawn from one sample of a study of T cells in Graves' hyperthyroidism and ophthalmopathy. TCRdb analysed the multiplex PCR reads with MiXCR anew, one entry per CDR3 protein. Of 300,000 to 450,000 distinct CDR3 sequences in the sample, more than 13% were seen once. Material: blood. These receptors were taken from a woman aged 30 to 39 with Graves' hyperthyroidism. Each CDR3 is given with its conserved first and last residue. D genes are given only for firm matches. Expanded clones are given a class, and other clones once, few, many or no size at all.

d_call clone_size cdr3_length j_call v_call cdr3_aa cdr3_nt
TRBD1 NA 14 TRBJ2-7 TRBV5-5 CASSSDRGVYEQYF TGTGCCAGCAGCTCAGACAGGGGAGTCTACGAGCAGTACTTC
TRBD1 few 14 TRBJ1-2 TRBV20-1 CSARDWDRGGGYTF TGCAGTGCTAGAGATTGGGACAGGGGTGGCGGCTACACCTTC
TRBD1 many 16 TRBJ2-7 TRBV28 CASTTPGDRGSYEQYF TGTGCCAGCACCACCCCGGGGGACAGGGGCTCCTACGAGCAGTACTTC
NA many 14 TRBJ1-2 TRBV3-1 CASSQEVGSYGYTF TGTGCCAGCAGCCAAGAGGTCGGTTCCTATGGCTACACCTTC
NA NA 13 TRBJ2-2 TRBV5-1 CASSWVLTGELFF TGCGCCAGCAGCTGGGTACTCACCGGGGAGCTGTTTTTT
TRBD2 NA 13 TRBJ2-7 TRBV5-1 CASSSSGNYEQYF TGCGCCAGCAGCTCTAGCGGGAACTACGAGCAGTACTTC
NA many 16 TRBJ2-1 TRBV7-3 CASSLTGGASYNEQFF TGTGCCAGCAGCTTAACCGGCGGGGCCTCCTACAATGAGCAGTTCTTC
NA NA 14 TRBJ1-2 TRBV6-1 CASSALTGVYGYTF TGTGCCAGCAGTGCACTTACAGGAGTCTATGGCTACACCTTC
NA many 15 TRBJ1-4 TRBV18 CASSPQGRGYEKLFF TGTGCCAGCTCACCACAGGGGAGGGGATATGAAAAACTGTTTTTT
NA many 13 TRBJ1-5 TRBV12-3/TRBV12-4 CASSLWAAQPQHF TGTGCCAGCAGTTTATGGGCTGCTCAGCCCCAGCATTTT
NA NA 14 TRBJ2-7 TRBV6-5 CASSYGLGTYEQYF TGTGCCAGCAGTTATGGGCTCGGCACCTACGAGCAGTACTTC
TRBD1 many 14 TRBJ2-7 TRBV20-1 CSAGEPGQGYEQYF TGCAGTGCTGGCGAGCCGGGACAGGGATACGAGCAGTACTTC
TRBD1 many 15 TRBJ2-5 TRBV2 CASKGAVSVAETQYF TGTGCCAGCAAGGGGGCTGTCTCGGTCGCTGAGACCCAGTACTTC
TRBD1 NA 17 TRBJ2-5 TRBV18 CASSPTTSGTGQETQYF TGTGCCAGCTCACCGACGACTTCCGGGACAGGGCAAGAGACCCAGTACTTC
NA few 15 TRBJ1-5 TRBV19 CASTPMWGASQPQHF TGTGCCAGTACCCCGATGTGGGGGGCCAGCCAGCCCCAGCATTTT
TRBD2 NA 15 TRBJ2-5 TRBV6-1 CASTRGLARQETQYF TGTGCCAGCACCCGTGGACTAGCGAGGCAAGAGACCCAGTACTTC
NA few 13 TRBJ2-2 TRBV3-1 CASSPRSTGELFF TGTGCCAGCAGCCCTAGGTCCACCGGGGAGCTGTTTTTT
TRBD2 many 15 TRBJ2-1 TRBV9 CASSGSGSSYNEQFF TGTGCCAGCAGCGGTAGCGGGAGCTCCTACAATGAGCAGTTCTTC
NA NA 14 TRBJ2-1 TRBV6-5 CASSYRPKYDEQFF TGTGCCAGCAGTTACCGGCCAAAATACGATGAGCAGTTCTTC
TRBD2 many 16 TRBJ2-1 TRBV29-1 CSAVPTGTSGNVEQFF TGCAGCGCTGTCCCGACCGGGACTAGCGGGAACGTTGAGCAGTTCTTC
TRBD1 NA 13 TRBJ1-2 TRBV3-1 CASSQAGGGGYTF TGTGCCAGCAGCCAAGCAGGGGGCGGTGGCTACACCTTC
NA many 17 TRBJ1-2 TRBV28 CASSLWGNPTSVYGYTF TGTGCCAGCAGTTTATGGGGGAATCCGACGTCGGTGTATGGCTACACCTTC
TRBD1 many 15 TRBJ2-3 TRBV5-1 CASSNRQGSTDTQYF TGCGCCAGCAGCAACCGACAGGGGAGCACAGATACGCAGTATTTT
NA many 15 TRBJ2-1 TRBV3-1 CASSLPASSYNEQFF TGTGCCAGCAGCCTCCCTGCAAGCTCCTACAATGAGCAGTTCTTC
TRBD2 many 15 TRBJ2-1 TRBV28 CASSSRGGSYNEQFF TGTGCCAGCAGTTCACGGGGGGGTTCCTACAATGAGCAGTTCTTC
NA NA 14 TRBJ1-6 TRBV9 CASSEGNYNSPLHF TGTGCCAGCAGCGAGGGGAACTATAATTCACCCCTCCACTTT
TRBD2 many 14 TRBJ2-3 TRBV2 CASSGGRAEDTQYF TGTGCCAGCAGTGGCGGGAGGGCGGAAGATACGCAGTATTTT
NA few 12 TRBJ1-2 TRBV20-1 CSASSQGYGYTF TGCAGTGCTAGTTCGCAAGGCTATGGCTACACCTTC
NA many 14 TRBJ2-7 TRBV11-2 CASSLAGHHSEQYF TGTGCCAGCAGCTTAGCGGGACACCACTCGGAGCAGTACTTC
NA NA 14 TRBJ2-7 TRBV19 CASSTQDSTYEQYF TGTGCCAGTAGTACTCAGGACAGTACCTACGAGCAGTACTTC
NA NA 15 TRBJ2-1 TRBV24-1 CATAGGEGAKGEQFF TGTGCCACCGCGGGGGGAGAGGGGGCTAAGGGTGAGCAGTTCTTC
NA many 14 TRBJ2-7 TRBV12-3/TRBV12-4 CASSSASQSYEQYF TGTGCCAGCAGTTCGGCTAGCCAGTCCTACGAGCAGTACTTC
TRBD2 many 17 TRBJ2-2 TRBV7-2 CASSLVGLAGNTGELFF TGTGCCAGCAGCTTAGTGGGACTAGCGGGGAACACCGGGGAGCTGTTTTTT
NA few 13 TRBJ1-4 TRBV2 CASRRGRNEKLFF TGTGCCAGCAGACGGGGCAGGAATGAAAAACTGTTTTTT
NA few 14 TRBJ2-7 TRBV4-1 CASSQAHRGYEQYF TGCGCCAGCAGCCAAGCCCATAGGGGGTACGAGCAGTACTTC
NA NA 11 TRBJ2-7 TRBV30 CAWRRPLEQYF TGTGCCTGGAGGAGGCCTTTGGAGCAGTACTTC
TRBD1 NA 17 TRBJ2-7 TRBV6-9 CASSNSGTARGSYEQYF TGTGCCAGCAGTAATTCCGGGACAGCGAGGGGTTCCTACGAGCAGTACTTC
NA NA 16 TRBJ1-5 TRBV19 CASSISGYTINQPQHF TGTGCCAGTAGTATTTCAGGGTACACGATCAATCAGCCCCAGCATTTT
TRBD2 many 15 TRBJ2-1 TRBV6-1 CASSEGLAGKGEQFF TGTGCCAGCAGTGAAGGGCTAGCGGGAAAGGGTGAGCAGTTCTTC
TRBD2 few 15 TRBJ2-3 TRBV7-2 CASSLAAGGGDTQYF TGTGCCAGCAGCTTAGCAGCGGGAGGGGGGGATACGCAGTATTTT
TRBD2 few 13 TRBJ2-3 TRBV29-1 CSAQSREADTQYF TGCAGCGCCCAAAGTCGGGAGGCAGATACGCAGTATTTT
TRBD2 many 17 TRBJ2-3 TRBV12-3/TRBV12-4 CASKGTSGITSTDTQYF TGTGCCAGCAAAGGGACTAGCGGGATAACTAGCACAGATACGCAGTATTTT
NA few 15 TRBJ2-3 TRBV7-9 CASSPLSTSTDTQYF TGTGCCAGCAGCCCTCTATCTACTAGCACAGATACGCAGTATTTT
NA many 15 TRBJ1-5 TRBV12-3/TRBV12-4 CASRGDTAANQPQHF TGTGCCAGCAGAGGGGACACCGCGGCTAATCAGCCCCAGCATTTT
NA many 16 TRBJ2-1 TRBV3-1 CASSPNSYQGRLEQFF TGTGCCAGCAGCCCTAATTCCTACCAGGGGCGTTTGGAGCAGTTCTTC
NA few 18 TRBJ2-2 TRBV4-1 CASSQRDIAGIDPGELFF TGCGCCAGCAGCCAACGGGATATCGCAGGAATCGATCCCGGGGAGCTGTTTTTT
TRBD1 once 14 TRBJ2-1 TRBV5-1 CASRVGTAANEQFF TGCGCCAGCAGGGTGGGGACAGCCGCTAATGAGCAGTTCTTC
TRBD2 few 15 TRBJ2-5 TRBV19 CASSITGGPEETQYF TGTGCCAGTAGTATAACGGGAGGGCCGGAGGAGACCCAGTACTTC
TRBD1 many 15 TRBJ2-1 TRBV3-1 CASSRAKGASNEQFF TGTGCCAGCAGCCGAGCGAAGGGGGCAAGTAATGAGCAGTTCTTC
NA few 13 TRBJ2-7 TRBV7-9 CASSSDKPYEQYF TGTGCCAGCAGTTCTGACAAACCTTACGAGCAGTACTTC
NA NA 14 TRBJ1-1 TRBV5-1 CASSQSGSGTEAFF TGCGCCAGCAGCCAATCAGGGTCGGGCACTGAAGCTTTCTTT
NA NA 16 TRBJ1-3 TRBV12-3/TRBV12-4 CASRGGGLSSGNTIYF TGTGCCAGCCGAGGGGGGGGCCTGAGCTCTGGAAACACCATATATTTT